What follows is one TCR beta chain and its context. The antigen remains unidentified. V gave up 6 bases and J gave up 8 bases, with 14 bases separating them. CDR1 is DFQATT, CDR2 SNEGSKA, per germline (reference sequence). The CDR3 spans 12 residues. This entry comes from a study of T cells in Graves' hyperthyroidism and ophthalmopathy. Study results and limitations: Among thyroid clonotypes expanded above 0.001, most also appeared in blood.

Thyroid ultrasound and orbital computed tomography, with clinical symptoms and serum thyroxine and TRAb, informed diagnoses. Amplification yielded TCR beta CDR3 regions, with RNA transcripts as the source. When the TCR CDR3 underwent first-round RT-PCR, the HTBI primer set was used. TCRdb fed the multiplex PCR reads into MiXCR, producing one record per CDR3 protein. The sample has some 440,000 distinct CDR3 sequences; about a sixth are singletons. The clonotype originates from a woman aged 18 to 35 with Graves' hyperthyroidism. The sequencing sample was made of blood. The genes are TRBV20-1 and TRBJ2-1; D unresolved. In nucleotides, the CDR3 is TGCAGTGCCGCCCTCCTAGGTGATGAGCAGTTCTTC. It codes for CSAALLGDEQFF.